This TCR beta chain stems from a study of identical twins. TCRdb redid the calling of the 5' RACE reads with MiXCR, one entry per CDR3 protein. The sample has more than 250,000 distinct CDR3 sequences, roughly 8.6% seen once. V lost 5 bases to trimming and J lost 1 base, with 15 bases between them. From germline, CDR1 is SGHTA and CDR2 FQGNSA. The CDR3 spans 16 residues. Findings and caveats of the study: Modeled out-of-frame TCR alpha sharing in monozygotic twins fell below observed levels.

This clonotype was found many times. Its target is not known. These records were also assigned to another study, of yellow fever vaccine responses in identical twins.

The sample consisted of memory (CD45RO+) T cells sorted from blood. The gene calls are TRBV7-2 and TRBJ2-4, with D perhaps TRBD1 (6 bases). The clonotype comes from a woman between 18 and 29 years old in good health. CDR3 sequence reads: CASSLGPGAAKNIQYF. The CDR3 nucleotides read TGTGCCAGCAGCCTAGGGCCAGGGGCGGCCAAAAACATTCAGTACTTC.